The next 18 T cell receptor beta chains were all read from a single sample in a study of blood T cells in healthy people across ages. A second about 6 to 11 cycle PCR used barcoded and J-beta primers. One entry per CDR3 protein, called by TCRdb with MiXCR from the 5' RACE reads. The sample lists around 1.5 million distinct CDR3 sequences, 35% to 45% occurring once. The specimen was blood. These receptors all come from a young woman in good health.

Only a few counts were recorded for this clonotype. V and J are TRBV21-1 and TRBJ2-6; no DNA check was done on the table's D call, TRBD1. TRBV21-1 is a pseudogene. The CDR3 spans 18 residues. This CDR3 reads CASSKKDRGMSGANVLTF. The CDR3 nucleotides read TGTGCCAGCAGCAAAAAAGACAGGGGAATGTCTGGGGCCAACGTCCTGACTTTC.

The chain carries TRBV6-5 and TRBJ2-3, with TRBD2 identical over 9 bases. V gave up 2 bases and J gave up 0 bases; unmatched junction bases: 3. Germline values: CDR1 MNHEY, CDR2 SVGAGI. The CDR3 extends over 16 amino acids. DNA of the CDR3: TGTGCCAGCAGTTACCTTAGCGGGAGAAGCACAGATACGCAGTATTTT. This gives the protein CASSYLSGRSTDTQYF.

The chain has TRBV2 and TRBJ2-7; D gene uncertain. The DNA matches TRBJ2-5 better at its end, which makes the J call doubtful. CDR1 SNHLY and CDR2 FYNNEI come from the germline V gene. This CDR3 has 14 amino acids. CDR3: CASSETPYGETQYF. CDR3 bases: TGTGCCAGCAGTGAAACCCCCTACGGGGAGACCCAGTACTTC.

The rearrangement links TRBV6-1 to TRBJ1-2, with D hard to call. CDR1 is MNHNS and CDR2 is SASEGT in the germline V gene. This CDR3 has 14 residues. The V and J ends lost 4 bases and 4 bases respectively, with 13 bases between them. The CDR3 DNA follows: TGTGCCAGCAGTGCCGGGGTAGGTAGCTATGGCTACACCTTC. Translating gives CASSAGVGSYGYTF.

This clonotype has only a few counts. The rearrangement links TRBV12-3 or TRBV12-4 to TRBJ2-7; 14 bases agree with TRBD2. The end of the DNA fits TRBJ2-5 better, so the J call may be wrong. CDR3 size: 15 residues. CDR3 residues: CASIKTSGGGETQYF. The CDR3 nucleotides read TGTGCCAGCATTAAGACTAGCGGGGGGGGAGAGACCCAGTACTTC.

This clonotype has more than one count but fewer than ten. V is TRBV29-1 and J is TRBJ1-4, with D possibly matching TRBD1 (5 bases). With 6 bases removed from V and 4 bases from J, the gap between germline ends came to 12 bases. The CDR3 is made up of 13 amino acids. In germline, CDR1 is SQVTM, CDR2 ANQGSEA. The CDR3 bases are TGCAGCGTAACGGGGGGGTTTAATGAAAAACTGTTTTTT. Translation: CSVTGGFNEKLFF.

This clonotype was seen only a few times. The rearrangement links TRBV20-1 to TRBJ2-1, with 14 bases lining up with TRBD2. The CDR3 covers 16 residues. Germline assignment: CDR1 DFQATT and CDR2 SNEGSKA (reference sequence). The V segment lost 2 bases and the J segment 6 bases; nucleotides outside the gene matches: 6. The CDR3 spells CSARSGTSGSFNEQFF. Here the CDR3 DNA reads TGCAGTGCTAGATCTGGGACTAGCGGGAGTTTCAATGAGCAGTTCTTC.

The V gene is TRBV6-2 or TRBV6-3, the J gene TRBJ2-1; D is ambiguous. This CDR3 contains 11 residues. Germline V lookup: CDR1 MNHEY, CDR2 SVGEGT. V was trimmed by 7 bases and J by 3 bases, leaving 4 bases between them. CDR3 amino acids: CASNGYNEQFF. CDR3 DNA: TGTGCCAGCAACGGCTACAATGAGCAGTTCTTC.

This clonotype was picked up a small number of times. The chain carries TRBV6-5 and TRBJ2-5; TRBD1 agrees at 10 bases. The CDR3 length is 15 residues. Germline values: CDR1 MNHEY, CDR2 SVGAGI. V lost 6 bases and J lost 4; bases outside the gene matches: 8. The CDR3 reads CASSTQRTGGETQYF. The CDR3, as DNA: TGTGCCAGCAGCACCCAGAGGACAGGGGGAGAGACCCAGTACTTC.

This chain connects TRBV12-3 or TRBV12-4 to TRBJ2-2; 7 bases align to TRBD1. V dropped 3 bases and J dropped 2; count of bases not matched to a gene: 6. The CDR3 sequence is 16 residues long. This chain's CDR3 is CASSLNRGVNTGELFF. The CDR3 coding sequence is TGTGCCAGCAGTTTGAACAGGGGAGTTAACACCGGGGAGCTGTTTTTT.

In its sample, this clonotype was seen a few times. This chain joins TRBV5-4 and TRBJ2-3, with no clear D. The CDR3 contains 15 residues. Trimming took off 2 bases at V and 5 bases at J, with 15 bases between the two ends. The germline V gene encodes CDR1 SGHNT and CDR2 YYREEE (reference sequence). This chain's CDR3 is CASSFPRLGQDTQYF. The CDR3 nucleotides read TGTGCCAGCAGCTTCCCCCGCCTGGGTCAAGATACGCAGTATTTT.

The chain carries TRBV6-5 and TRBJ1-2, with D possibly being TRBD1 (5 bases). V lost 10 bases, J lost 4 bases, and 16 bases lay in between. The CDR3 is 13 residues long. CDR1 MNHEY and CDR2 SVGAGI come from the germline V gene. CDR3: CATLGGAVYGYTF. For the CDR3, the DNA is TGTGCCACCTTGGGAGGGGCCGTCTATGGCTACACCTTC.

V usage is TRBV2 and J usage is TRBJ2-3; no firm D call. CDR3 length: 16 residues. The V end lost 3 bases, the J end lost 4 bases, and 17 bases lay between the germline ends. CDR1 is SNHLY, CDR2 FYNNEI, per germline. This CDR3 is CASSDSPLKVPDTQYF. Here the CDR3 DNA reads TGTGCCAGCAGTGACTCTCCTTTAAAGGTCCCAGATACGCAGTATTTT.

The rearrangement uses TRBV7-2 and TRBJ2-1, with TRBD2 matching over 7 bases. The J call may be incorrect, as the DNA end agrees better with TRBJ2-7. Germline V gene lookup returns CDR1 SGHTA and CDR2 FQGNSA. This CDR3 comprises 15 residues. In DNA form, the CDR3 reads TGTGCCACCCAATACGGGGCTAGCGGCTACAATGAGCAGTACTTC. Translating it yields CATQYGASGYNEQYF.

The table lists this clonotype with a few counts. V gene TRBV9 combines with J gene TRBJ2-2; 9 nucleotides align to TRBD2. V was pared by 2 bases and J by 4 bases, with 3 bases of the junction left unmatched. Germline V gene data show CDR1 as SGDLS and CDR2 as YYNGEE. The CDR3 sequence is 15 residues long. The CDR3 loop reads CASSVIAGVTGELFF. DNA of the CDR3: TGTGCCAGCAGCGTCATAGCGGGGGTCACCGGGGAGCTGTTTTTT.

This clonotype has a handful of counts. The genes are TRBV2 and TRBJ2-3; TRBD2 matches 10 bases. This CDR3 has 14 amino acids. V shed 5 bases and J 4 bases; nucleotides not matched to a gene: 3. The germline CDR1 and CDR2 sequences are SNHLY and FYNNEI. Written as DNA, the CDR3 is TGTGCCAGCAGTATAAGCGGGAGGGCAGATACGCAGTATTTT. Its translation: CASSISGRADTQYF.

The J gene is TRBJ2-1, the V gene TRBV5-5, with D perhaps given as TRBD1 or TRBD2 (5 bases each). V dropped 4 bases and J dropped 6 bases, with 17 bases sitting between them. Germline assignment: CDR1 SGHKS and CDR2 YYEKEE (reference sequence). This CDR3 contains 15 residues. CDR3 amino acids: CASSPAVLGGNEQFF. The CDR3, as DNA: TGTGCCAGCAGCCCAGCCGTACTTGGGGGCAATGAGCAGTTCTTC.

The genes are TRBV11-2 and TRBJ2-7; D unclear. The length of the CDR3 is 12 residues. Trimming shortened V by 7 bases and J by 9 bases, and 16 bases separated the two germline ends. Per the germline V gene, CDR1 is SGHAT and CDR2 is FQNNGV. DNA of the CDR3: TGTGCCAGCACCTCCGATGGGAAGCGGCAGTACTTC. It translates to CASTSDGKRQYF.